One and the same sample provided the 8 T cell receptor beta chains below, sequenced in a study of shared clonotypes between healthy human individuals. Repertoires were generated with immunoSEQ multiplex PCR, while TCRdb's copy carries only in-frame clones and drops some. The table records more than 400,000 clones, roughly 80% of them present only once. Sequenced: PBMCs. The receptors originated from a woman aged 40 to 49 in good health. Some clones in this sample may be carry-over from other donors' samples.

CDR3 bases: TGTGCCAGCAGCCAAGTCCAACCCCCTGGGTACTCTGGAAACACCATATATTTT. Translating gives CASSQVQPPGYSGNTIYF. The chain combines TRBV4-2 with TRBJ1-3; no reliable D call. V dropped 1 base and J dropped 0 bases, with 16 bases sitting between them. CDR1 and CDR2 (germline): LGHNA, YNFKEQ. There are 18 residues in the CDR3.

The gene calls are TRBV6-1 and TRBJ2-2, with D perhaps matching TRBD2 (5 bases). V was cut by 8 bases and J by 5 bases, with 6 bases left in between. This CDR3 contains 11 residues. The germline V gene encodes CDR1 MNHNS and CDR2 SASEGT. The DNA of the CDR3 is TGTGCCAGCGAGCGGACCGGGGAGCTGTTTTTT. Translated, it gives CASERTGELFF.

This clone has only one observation. This sequence joins TRBV4-1 and TRBJ2-2, with D tentatively TRBD2 (6 bases). The CDR3 covers 14 residues. Trimming pared 6 bases from V and 5 bases from J, leaving 13 bases between. CDR1 and CDR2 (germline): MGHRA, YSYEKL. The CDR3 nucleotides are TGCGCCAGCAGACCGGGACTCCCGACCGGGGAGCTGTTTTTT. As protein: CASRPGLPTGELFF.

J is TRBJ2-5 and V is TRBV6-6; D may be TRBD1 (6 bases). CDR3 length: 15 residues. The germline gives CDR1 MNHNY, CDR2 SVGAGI (reference sequence). Deletions cut 6 bases from V and 1 base from J, with 15 bases between. CDR3 coding DNA: TGTGCCAGCAGCTATCCTCAAGGGGGCCAAGAGACCCAGTACTTC. Its translation: CASSYPQGGQETQYF.

As concerns this clone: A far larger clone is a single base away, which makes a read error likely. Additional DNA sequences in this sample encode the identical CDR3. The chain links TRBV7-2 to TRBJ1-4; 7 bases match TRBD1. There are 15 residues in the CDR3. Germline-derived CDR1 and CDR2 are SGHTA and FQGNSA. J lost 5 bases, V lost 6 bases, and 9 bases had no gene match. The CDR3 DNA reads TGTGCCAGCAGGTTGCGTTCAGGGGGGAATGAAAAACTGTTTTTT. Amino acid sequence: CASRLRSGGNEKLFF.

A word on this clone: A far larger clone lies a single base away; this is likely a read error. Other DNA sequences in this specimen translate into the identical CDR3. The chain uses TRBV18 and TRBJ1-2; D ambiguous. Trimming removed 6 bases from V and 4 bases from J, with 18 bases in between. The CDR3 is 15 amino acids. Germline lookup yields CDR1 KGHSH and CDR2 LQKENI. Here the CDR3 reads CASSQTRETSYGYTF. The CDR3 DNA follows: TGTGCCAGCTCTCAAACCCGGGAGACGTCCTATGGCTACACCTTC.

V is TRBV27 and J is TRBJ2-3; D not certain. The germline V and J ends were trimmed by 11 bases and 6 bases, with 21 bases remaining between them. Germline CDR1 MNHEY, CDR2 SMNVEV (reference sequence). The CDR3 extends over 14 amino acids. The DNA of the CDR3 is TGTGCCTTCCGGCTGACCCACCTGGTCGATACGCAGTATTTT. This sequence encodes CAFRLTHLVDTQYF.

This clone was observed a handful of times. The chain carries TRBV7-8 and TRBJ2-7; TRBD1 is a possible D gene (5 bases). The CDR3 runs 12 residues. Trimming cost V 5 bases and J 3 bases, with 8 bases left between them. CDR1 is SGHVS, CDR2 FQNEAQ, per germline. CDR3 amino acids: CASSPTDYEQYF. In DNA, the CDR3 is TGTGCCAGCAGCCCGACAGACTACGAGCAGTACTTC.